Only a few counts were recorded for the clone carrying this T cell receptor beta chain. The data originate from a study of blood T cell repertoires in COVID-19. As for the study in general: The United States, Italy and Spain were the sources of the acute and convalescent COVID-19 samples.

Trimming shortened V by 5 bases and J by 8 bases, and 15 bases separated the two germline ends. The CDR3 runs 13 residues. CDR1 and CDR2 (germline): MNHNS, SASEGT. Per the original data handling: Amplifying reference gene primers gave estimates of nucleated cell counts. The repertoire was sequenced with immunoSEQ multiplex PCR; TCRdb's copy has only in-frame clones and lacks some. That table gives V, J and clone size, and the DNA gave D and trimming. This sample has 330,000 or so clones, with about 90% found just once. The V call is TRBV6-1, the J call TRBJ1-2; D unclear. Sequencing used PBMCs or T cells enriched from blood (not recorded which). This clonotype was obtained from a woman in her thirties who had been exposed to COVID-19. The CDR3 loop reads CASSPQTDGGYTF. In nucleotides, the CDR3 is TGTGCCAGCAGTCCTCAAACCGACGGGGGCTACACCTTC.